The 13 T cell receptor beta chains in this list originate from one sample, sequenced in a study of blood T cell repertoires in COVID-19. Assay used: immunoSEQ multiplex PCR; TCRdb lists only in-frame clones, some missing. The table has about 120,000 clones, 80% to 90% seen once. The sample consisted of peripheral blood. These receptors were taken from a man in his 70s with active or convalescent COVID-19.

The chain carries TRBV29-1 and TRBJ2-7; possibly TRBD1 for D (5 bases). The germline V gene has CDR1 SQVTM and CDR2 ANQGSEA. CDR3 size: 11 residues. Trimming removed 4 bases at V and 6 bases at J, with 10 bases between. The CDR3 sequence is CSVGQGSEQYF. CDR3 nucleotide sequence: TGCAGCGTTGGGCAGGGTTCCGAGCAGTACTTC.

The CDR3 DNA follows: TGTGCCAGTACCTCGGGACAGGGACTGCGCGAGCAGTACTTC. As protein: CASTSGQGLREQYF. The chain uses TRBV28 and TRBJ2-7; 9 bases agree with TRBD1. Germline CDR1 reads MDHEN; CDR2 reads SYDVKM. V trimming: 9 bases; J trimming: 6 bases; junction bases outside the gene matches: 12. This CDR3 is 14 amino acids long.

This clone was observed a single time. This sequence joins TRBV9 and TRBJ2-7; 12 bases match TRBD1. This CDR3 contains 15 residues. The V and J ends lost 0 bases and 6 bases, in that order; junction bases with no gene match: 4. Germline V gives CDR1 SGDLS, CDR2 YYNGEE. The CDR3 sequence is CASSVAGQGAREQYF. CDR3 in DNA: TGTGCCAGCAGCGTAGCGGGACAGGGGGCGCGCGAGCAGTACTTC.

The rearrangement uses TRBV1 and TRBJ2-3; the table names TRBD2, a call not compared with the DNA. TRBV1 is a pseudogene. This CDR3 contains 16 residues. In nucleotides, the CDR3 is TGCACCAGCACCTTAGCGGGAGGCATTATGACAGATACGCAGTATTTT. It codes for CTSTLAGGIMTDTQYF.

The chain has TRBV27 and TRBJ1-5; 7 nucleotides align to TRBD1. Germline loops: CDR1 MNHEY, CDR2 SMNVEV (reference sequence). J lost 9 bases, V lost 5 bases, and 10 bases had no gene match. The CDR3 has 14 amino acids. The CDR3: CASSPLGGPMPQHF. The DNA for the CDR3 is TGTGCCAGCAGTCCCCTAGGGGGCCCCATGCCCCAGCATTTT.

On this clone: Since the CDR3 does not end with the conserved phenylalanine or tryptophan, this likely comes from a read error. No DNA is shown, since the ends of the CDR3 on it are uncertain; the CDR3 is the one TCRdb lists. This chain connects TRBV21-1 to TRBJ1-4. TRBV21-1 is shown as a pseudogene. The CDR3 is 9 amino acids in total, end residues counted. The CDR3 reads CALHRHTGS.

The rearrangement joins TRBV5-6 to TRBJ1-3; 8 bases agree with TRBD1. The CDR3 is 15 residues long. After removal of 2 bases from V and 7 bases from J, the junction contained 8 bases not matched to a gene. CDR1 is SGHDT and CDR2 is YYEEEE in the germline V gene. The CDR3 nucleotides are TGTGCCAGCAGCTTCCGGACAGGGCTAAGCAACACCATATATTTT. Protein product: CASSFRTGLSNTIYF.

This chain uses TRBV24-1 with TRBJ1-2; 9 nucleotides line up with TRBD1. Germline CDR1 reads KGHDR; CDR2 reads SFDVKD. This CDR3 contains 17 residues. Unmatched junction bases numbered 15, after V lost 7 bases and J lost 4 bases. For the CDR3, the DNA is TGTGCCACCAGGGGCTGGGGGGACAGGGTTTGGAGCTATGGCTACACCTTC. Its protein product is CATRGWGDRVWSYGYTF.

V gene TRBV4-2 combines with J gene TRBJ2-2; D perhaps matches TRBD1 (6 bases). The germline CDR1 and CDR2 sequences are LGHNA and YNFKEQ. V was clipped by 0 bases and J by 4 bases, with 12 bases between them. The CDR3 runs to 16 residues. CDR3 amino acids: CASSQEGKGGTGELFF. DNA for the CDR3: TGTGCCAGCAGCCAAGAAGGTAAAGGGGGCACCGGGGAGCTGTTTTTT.

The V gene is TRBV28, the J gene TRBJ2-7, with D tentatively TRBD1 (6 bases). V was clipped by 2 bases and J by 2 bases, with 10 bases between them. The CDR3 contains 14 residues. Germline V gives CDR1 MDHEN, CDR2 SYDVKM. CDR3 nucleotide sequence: TGTGCCAGCAGTTTAATTGCAGGGGCCTACGAGCAGTACTTC. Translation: CASSLIAGAYEQYF.

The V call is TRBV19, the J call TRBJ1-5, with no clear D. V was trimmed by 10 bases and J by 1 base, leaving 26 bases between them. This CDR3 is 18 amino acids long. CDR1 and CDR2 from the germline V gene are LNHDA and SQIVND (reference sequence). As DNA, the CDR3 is TGTGCCACCTCTCTTTCGTGGGCGGGGAAGGAGAGCAATCAGCCCCAGCATTTT. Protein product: CATSLSWAGKESNQPQHF.

The CDR3 DNA is TGTGCCAGCAGCCTAACAGATACGCAGTATTTT. It is translated as CASSLTDTQYF. The V and J genes are TRBV4-2 and TRBJ2-3, with D uncertain. V lost 4 bases to trimming and J lost 3 bases, with 2 bases between them. CDR3 size: 11 residues. The V gene's germline CDR1 is LGHNA and CDR2 YNFKEQ.

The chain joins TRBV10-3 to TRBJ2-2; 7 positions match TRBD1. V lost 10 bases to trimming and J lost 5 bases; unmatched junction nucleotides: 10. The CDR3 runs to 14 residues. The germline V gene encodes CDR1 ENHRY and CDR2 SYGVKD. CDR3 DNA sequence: TGTGCCACCTATACAGGGGCAAGGACCGGGGAGCTGTTTTTT. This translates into CATYTGARTGELFF.